This TCR beta chain was profiled in a study of molecular identifiers for immune sequencing clone quantification listed by TCRdb under 2018. About the investigation overall: For a replicate experiment, RNA from 20,000 or 100,000 naive CD8 T cells was divided into five aliquots, and four of the five aliquots were sequenced. CD8 T cells were used in a methods study to benchmark molecular-identifier clustering-based TCR repertoire sequencing (MIDCIRS) and TCR RNA copy counting. Study-wide findings and limitations: In CMV-specific effector cells, clones with more than 20 RNA copies accounted for over 99% of molecules, whereas in naive cells such clones accounted for under 1%. Modeling estimated about 2.8 recovered TCR RNA copies per cell, compared with approximately 10 by digital PCR, which implies roughly 29% capture efficiency. The sizes of highly expanded clones could end up underestimated when identical TCR molecules share a barcode. Spiked-in Jurkat TCR RNA equivalent to a single cell was reported to be detectable even among approximately 1 million naive CD8 T cells. When barcode sub-clustering was omitted, TCR diversity was inflated by chimeric consensus sequences, with chimeras reaching as high as 47%. The naive libraries included spiked-in Jurkat TCR RNA (fewer than 11 copies' worth), and this Jurkat TCR RNA is not part of the donor repertoire.

As regards this clonotype: Its specific antigen is unknown. One base away there is no much larger clone; base qualities are not given.

Libraries of naive CD8 T cells were generated from about 20,000 to 1,000,000 sorted cells, with 10%, 30% or 50% of the purified RNA used. On a BD FACSAria II, naive CD8 T cells were FACS-sorted as CD8+CD4-CCR7+CD45RA+ and collected into RLT Plus buffer. To test detection sensitivity, Jurkat RNA equal to ten TCR copies was added to samples of 20,000-1,000,000 naive CD8 T cells. Enrichment of CD8 T cells was performed with RosetteSep CD8+ T Cell Enrichment Cocktail and Ficoll-Paque, after which ACK red cell lysis was carried out. The library came from PCR. Sequencing instrument: NextSeq 500. Bulk TCR libraries were prepared as previously described, using TCR primers listed in Table S5. The Qiagen AllPrep DNA/RNA kit was used to purify total RNA. Before any analysis, reads coming from multiple sequencing runs of the same library were combined into one pool. In the source study's methods: Reads were retained only if the reads had an exact TCR constant sequence, and the retained reads were trimmed to 150 nt and grouped according to their 12-nt molecular barcodes. Reads within each barcode group were sub-clustered using a 15% Levenshtein threshold, and quality-weighted consensus sequences were constructed for each RNA molecule. Non-functional sequences were discarded, and so were lower-count sequences lying one edit away from another sequence. On the basis of fitting two negative binomial distributions, barcode sub-clusters with fewer than 20% of the maximum read count were discarded. TCRdb reprocessed the public reads (quality trimming at Q25 with fastp, clone calling with MiXCR) and kept in-frame beta chains. Entries are consolidated by CDR3 protein sequence, retaining the most common genes and DNA. These V and J calls derive from TCRdb rather than the authors' analysis. The sample contains about 500,000 distinct CDR3 sequences, around 25% of them found a single time. Clones ranked in the top ten supply under 0.85% of the sample.

The sample was naive CD8+ T cells from blood, with Jurkat cell RNA spiked in. This sample's cell subset or site label indicates: FACS-sorted CD8+CD4-CCR7+CD45RA+ naive T cells. The receptor comes from a human donor in good health. Some libraries in this study had Jurkat cell RNA spiked in.

The CDR3 region reads CASSPLSAGTGGTNTGELFF. DNA sequence: TGTGCCAGCAGCCCCCTCTCAGCGGGGACAGGGGGTACGAACACCGGGGAGCTGTTTTTT. The V and J genes are TRBV7-6 and TRBJ2-2, and 11 junctional nucleotides match TRBD1. Inclusive of the bounding cysteine and phenylalanine, the CDR3 is 20 residues long. The only DNA kept is the CDR3, 60 bases in frame from the first base. CDR1 SGHVS and CDR2 FNYEAQ were looked up in the germline V gene. Germline trimming amounts to 5 bases on V and 0 bases on J, with 14 as the count of junction bases outside the gene matches.